The clone carrying this T cell receptor (beta chain) was picked up many times. The antigen is unknown. Germline loops: CDR1 SQVTM, CDR2 ANQGSEA. The CDR3 covers 12 residues. The germline V and J ends were trimmed by 6 bases and 1 base, with 9 bases remaining between them. Amplification targeted TCR beta CDR3 regions from RNA transcripts. Carried out on the TCR CDR3, a first-round RT-PCR used the HTBI primer set. TCRdb redid the calling of the multiplex PCR reads with MiXCR, one entry per CDR3 protein. Found here are 300,000 to 350,000 distinct CDR3 sequences, 15% to 20% of them singletons; the top ten hold about 14%. This sample stems from a study of T cells in Graves' hyperthyroidism and ophthalmopathy. Overall study findings and caveats: Among thyroid clonotypes expanded above 0.001, most also appeared in blood. In the analysis, a 13 V-J model separated ophthalmopathy from stable hyperthyroidism.

Not enrolled were patients with uncontrolled infection, other autoimmune disease, pregnancy or lactation. Extraction of PBMCs used about 9.2 ml of fresh peripheral blood. Sequenced input: blood. The genes are TRBV29-1 and TRBJ1-1; no clear D gene. The source is a woman in her forties with Graves' ophthalmopathy. The CDR3 sequence: CSVNPSNTEAFF. CDR3 bases: TGCAGCGTAAATCCTTCGAACACTGAAGCTTTCTTT.